The source of this T cell receptor beta chain is a study of cytomegalovirus exposure and HLA in healthy donors. There are a few counts of this clone. What it recognizes is unknown. This CDR3 is built from 16 residues. Germline-derived CDR1 and CDR2 are SGHTA and FQGNSA. With 5 bases clipped from V and 7 bases from J, the junction kept 13 bases outside the gene matches. The study's findings and limits: Some TCR beta chains (164 of them) were listed as cytomegalovirus-associated.

The data were produced by immunoSEQ multiplex PCR, yet TCRdb's version contains in-frame clones alone and is incomplete. The table lists roughly 150,000 clones, roughly nine tenths of them singletons. This clonotype was sampled from a woman in her twenties or thirties in good health and CMV-seronegative. The V call is TRBV7-2, the J call TRBJ2-1, with 8 bases that match TRBD2. The sample taken for sequencing was PBMCs. Written as DNA, the CDR3 is TGTGCCAGCAGCCCGCGCCGCACTAGCGGTGGGAATGAGCAGTTCTTC. It specifies CASSPRRTSGGNEQFF.